The clone carrying this TCR beta chain was counted a few times. The authors' processing: Amplified reference gene primers provided the basis for estimating nucleated cell counts. Sequencing was performed with immunoSEQ multiplex PCR; in TCRdb, only in-frame clones are kept and a portion is missing. That table supplies the V and J calls and clone size; D and trimming were determined from the DNA. Seen here are some 13,000 clones, 65% to 90% observed once, and the top ten hold 25%. These data originate in a study of blood T cell repertoires in COVID-19. In the study overall: Samples of COVID-19 (acute and convalescent) were obtained from the United States, Italy and Spain. Nucleic acid was either cDNA or gDNA, and it came from T cells, B-cell-depleted T cells, or PBMCs.

Sequencing was carried out using peripheral blood. The clonotype comes from a man aged 40-49 years with active or convalescent COVID-19.

CDR3 DNA: TGTGCCAGCAGCGTTGAAACAGGGTTTTCTCAGCCCCAGCATTTT. This codes for CASSVETGFSQPQHF. The gene calls are TRBV7-6 and TRBJ1-5; perhaps TRBD1 as D (6 bases). CDR3 size: 15 residues. Trimming stripped 5 bases from V and 6 bases from J, with 17 bases between. Germline loops: CDR1 SGHVS, CDR2 FNYEAQ.